Listed here are 19 T cell receptor beta chains from one sample, sequenced in a study of blood T cell repertoires in COVID-19. Using immunoSEQ multiplex PCR, the repertoire was profiled, and TCRdb retains in-frame clones only, with some absent. The sample records some 200,000 clones, 84% being singletons. The specimen sequenced was peripheral blood. The origin of the receptors is a woman aged 50 to 60 with active or convalescent COVID-19.

V is TRBV30 and J is TRBJ1-5; D unclear. The V gene's germline CDR1 is GTSNPN and CDR2 SVGIG (reference sequence). The CDR3 length is 17 residues. Trimming removed 8 bases from V and 0 bases from J, with 23 bases in between. The CDR3 protein is CARRWQARIYSNQPQHF. The CDR3, as DNA: TGTGCCCGCAGGTGGCAGGCCCGAATCTATAGCAATCAGCCCCAGCATTTT.

The table lists this clone with a count of one. This chain connects TRBV3-1 (or the pseudogene TRBV3-2) to TRBJ2-3; 7 bases are a match to TRBD1. Germline CDR1 LGHDT, CDR2 YNNKEL (reference sequence). The trim removed 4 bases at V and 4 bases at J, leaving 8 bases unmatched. There are 15 residues in the CDR3. The DNA of the CDR3 is TGTGCCAGCAGCCCTCGGAAGGGGGCAGCAGATACGCAGTATTTT. It encodes CASSPRKGAADTQYF.

This clone was detected once. The CDR3 here is CASSGYTEAFF. DNA for the CDR3: TGTGCCAGTAGTGGCTACACTGAAGCTTTCTTT. The rearrangement links TRBV19 to TRBJ1-1; unclear D gene. Germline V lookup: CDR1 LNHDA, CDR2 SQIVND (reference sequence). Trimming removed 5 bases from V and 3 bases from J, with 4 bases in between. CDR3 length equals 11 residues.

V gene TRBV19 combines with J gene TRBJ2-7; D gene ambiguous. The CDR3 is 13 residues long. With 0 bases removed from V and 6 bases from J, the gap between germline ends came to 9 bases. Germline-derived CDR1 and CDR2 are LNHDA and SQIVND (reference sequence). CDR3 bases: TGTGCCAGTAGTATAGACCTATCCGTCGAGCAGTACTTC. It is translated as CASSIDLSVEQYF. The variable domain in full, completed from reference TRBV19 and TRBJ2-7, reads DGGITQSPKYLFRKEGQNVTLSCEQNLNHDAMYWYRQDPGQGLRLIYYSQIVNDFQKGDIAEGYSVSREKKESFPLTVTSAQKNPTAFYLCASSIDLSVEQYFGPGTRLTVT.

The J gene is TRBJ1-2, the V gene TRBV19; no clear D gene. Trimming shortened V by 7 bases and J by 0 bases, and 12 bases separated the two germline ends. The germline gives CDR1 LNHDA, CDR2 SQIVND (reference sequence). The CDR3 totals 14 residues. CDR3 DNA: TGTGCCAGTATGGAGGGCACAGCTAACTATGGCTACACCTTC. Its protein is CASMEGTANYGYTF.

In DNA form, the CDR3 reads TGTGCCAGCAGCCTAGAGGTCGAGCAGTACTTC. Protein: CASSLEVEQYF. The chain recombines TRBV2 with TRBJ2-7; D gene unclear. This CDR3 contains 11 residues. Per germline, CDR1 SNHLY and CDR2 FYNNEI. V lost 6 bases and J 6 bases, leaving 9 bases between the germline ends.

The CDR3 bases are TGTGCCAGCTCACCACTTGGCATAGCCAAAAACATTCAGTACTTC. Translated, it gives CASSPLGIAKNIQYF. The V gene is TRBV18, the J gene TRBJ2-4; D gene uncertain. The CDR3 is 15 residues long. Trimming shortened V by 1 base and J by 0 bases, and 7 bases separated the two germline ends. Looked up from germline, CDR1 is KGHSH and CDR2 is LQKENI.

As DNA, the CDR3 is TGTGCCAGCAGTCGACAGGGGCGGGGGGAAAAACTGTTTTTT. This gives the protein CASSRQGRGEKLFF. The V and J genes are TRBV6-5 and TRBJ1-4, with 8 bases lining up with TRBD1. The CDR3 is 14 amino acids. Germline-derived CDR1 and CDR2 are MNHEY and SVGAGI. The junction had 7 bases not matched to a gene; V was cut back by 5 bases and J by 8 bases.

The genes are TRBV2 and TRBJ2-3, with 7 bases matching TRBD2. Germline CDR1 is SNHLY and CDR2 is FYNNEI. The junction had 8 bases not matched to a gene; V was cut back by 0 bases and J by 5 bases. The CDR3 is 16 amino acids. Here the CDR3 reads CASSEAGGHTGDTQYF. For the CDR3, the DNA is TGTGCCAGCAGTGAAGCGGGAGGGCACACTGGAGATACGCAGTATTTT.

This chain connects TRBV18 to TRBJ1-6; TRBD1 matches at 9 bases. The germline V gene encodes CDR1 KGHSH and CDR2 LQKENI. V was clipped by 6 bases and J by 7 bases; unmatched bases: 4. CDR3 length equals 14 residues. CDR3 DNA sequence: TGTGCCAGCTCCTTCGGGACAGGGAATTCACCCCTCCACTTT. Translating it yields CASSFGTGNSPLHF.

This clone was detected only a few times. CDR3 sequence reads: CASSFGEREQYV. CDR3 nucleotides: TGTGCCAGCAGTTTCGGGGAGCGGGAGCAGTACGTC. The chain couples TRBV28 to TRBJ2-7, with TRBD2 as a possible D gene (5 bases). V was pared by 3 bases and J by 7 bases, with 10 bases between. CDR3 length: 12 residues. Germline V CDR1 and CDR2: MDHEN, SYDVKM.

The CDR3 DNA reads TGTGCTAGTGGTCCGGCCCTAGCGGGGGTACACCAAGAGACCCAGTACTTC. Its protein product is CASGPALAGVHQETQYF. The chain couples TRBV12-5 to TRBJ2-5; 10 nucleotides match TRBD2. The CDR3 has 17 amino acids. Germline V gene sequence: CDR1 LGHNT, CDR2 FRNRAP. J lost 0 bases, V lost 5 bases, and 9 bases had no gene match.

The V gene is TRBV6-2 or TRBV6-3, the J gene TRBJ1-2, with D possibly being TRBD1 (6 bases). The germline CDR1 and CDR2 sequences are MNHEY and SVGEGT. This CDR3 comprises 13 residues. V lost 6 bases to trimming and J lost 4 bases, with 12 bases between them. The CDR3 sequence: CASSQGQIYGYTF. In nucleotides, the CDR3 is TGTGCCAGCAGCCAAGGACAGATCTATGGCTACACCTTC.

The CDR3 spells CASSPPSGGNYNEQFF. The CDR3 bases are TGTGCCAGCTCACCACCGTCGGGGGGCAACTACAATGAGCAGTTCTTC. This chain links TRBV18 with TRBJ2-1; a possible D gene is TRBD2 (7 bases). Germline V gene sequence: CDR1 KGHSH, CDR2 LQKENI. V lost 0 bases and J 3 bases, leaving 12 bases between the germline ends. The CDR3 length is 16 residues.

The V gene is TRBV28, the J gene TRBJ1-1; no firm D call. CDR3 length: 13 residues. Germline CDR1 MDHEN, CDR2 SYDVKM. Between the trimmed V and J ends, which lost 2 bases and 8 bases, there was a span of 12 bases. For the CDR3, the DNA is TGTGCCAGCAGTTTAATTGCAACCCGGGAAGCTTTCTTT. Translation: CASSLIATREAFF.

The rearrangement joins TRBV10-3 to TRBJ2-7, with D perhaps matching TRBD2 (5 bases). The CDR3 covers 13 residues. Looked up from germline, CDR1 is ENHRY and CDR2 is SYGVKD. V lost 3 bases and J lost 4, with 10 bases in between. The CDR3, as DNA: TGTGCCATCAGTGAACTTCGGGAATACGAGCAGTACGTC. This gives the protein CAISELREYEQYV.

V and J are TRBV19 and TRBJ1-2; TRBD1 agrees at 9 bases. Germline values: CDR1 LNHDA, CDR2 SQIVND (reference sequence). This CDR3 is 14 amino acids long. V lost 7 bases to trimming and J lost 3 bases; unmatched junction nucleotides: 6. The CDR3 region is CASIRTGVHYGYTF. The CDR3 bases are TGTGCCAGTATACGGACAGGGGTGCACTATGGCTACACCTTC.

The chain carries TRBV5-1 and TRBJ2-3; D ambiguous. The CDR3 is 12 amino acids. Per germline, CDR1 SGHRS and CDR2 YFSETQ. Deletions cut 3 bases from V and 6 bases from J, with 8 bases between. The chain's CDR3 is CASSSSSDTQYF. Here the CDR3 DNA reads TGCGCCAGCAGCTCCTCTTCTGATACGCAGTATTTT.

The chain combines TRBV27 with TRBJ1-3; no reliable D call. The CDR3 is 16 amino acids. Per germline, CDR1 MNHEY and CDR2 SMNVEV (reference sequence). Trimming took off 2 bases at V and 0 bases at J, with 11 bases between the two ends. The CDR3 protein is CASSLSASPSGNTIYF. DNA for the CDR3: TGTGCCAGCAGTTTAAGTGCCAGTCCCTCTGGAAACACCATATATTTT.